This TCR beta chain was sequenced during a study of cytomegalovirus exposure and HLA in healthy donors. This CDR3 contains 18 residues. CDR1 and CDR2 (germline): SQVTM, ANQGSEA. Trimming removed 7 bases from V and 1 base from J; junction bases left unmatched: 15. Healthy donors of bone marrow made up the group. The primer mix had 60 Vbeta and 13 Jbeta primers. The repertoire was sequenced with immunoSEQ multiplex PCR; TCRdb's copy has only in-frame clones and lacks some. The sample has more than 200,000 clones, under 70% seen once. Sequenced material: PBMCs. This chain links TRBV29-1 with TRBJ2-1; TRBD2 agrees at 11 bases. This receptor was taken from a man aged 35-49 years in good health and CMV-seropositive. The CDR3 here is CSGALGLAVRPSYNEQFF. CDR3 nucleotides: TGCAGCGGAGCATTGGGACTAGCGGTCAGGCCGTCCTACAATGAGCAGTTCTTC.